This T cell receptor beta chain was captured in a study of shared clonotypes between healthy human individuals (dated by TCRdb to about 2020). The study in broad terms: The cohort included three men and a couple of women between 18 and 49 years of age. Between about 0.94 and 8.9 billion PBMCs per donor were obtained by leukapheresis. Libraries were prepared and TCR repertoires were sequenced by different laboratories using diverse techniques, in order to increase sequencing depth and limit assay-specific biases. Per donor, three plates each were used for CD4 naive and CD4 memory, two for CD8 naive, and one for CD8 memory. Blood TCR repertoires of five healthy adults were deeply sequenced to estimate repertoire size and the extent of clonotype sharing between individuals.

Donors were healthy HIV-negative adults with no recently reported acute infections or vaccinations. All donors were Caucasian adults living in Nashville, Tennessee, USA. CD4+ T cells were enriched by magnetic negative selection, after which naive cells were positively selected on CD45RA and the negative fraction was taken as the memory subset. Blood was obtained by leukapheresis, after which PBMCs were separated by Ficoll-Histopaque density gradient centrifugation and cryopreserved in liquid nitrogen vapor phase. Purity and quantity of every magnetically sorted T cell population were checked by analytical flow cytometry. Genomic DNA was isolated from every sorted fraction and measured by UV absorbance on a Nanodrop 2000c. General conclusions and limits of the study: Even with the large sequencing depth, rarefaction of the sorted-subset datasets indicated that sequencing was incomplete. Based on pairwise subsampling, the degree of clonotype sharing among donors was expected to be affected by sequencing depth. Compared with non-shared clonotypes, the clonotypes found in all four sorted-subset donors had higher generation probabilities. Sampling was restricted to blood, and TCR repertoires in tissue are likely to differ from TCR repertoires in blood. Naive subsets generally had larger estimated clonotype richness than memory subsets did. Sharing across several donors was observed for approximately 5% of naive CD4, over 3% of naive CD8, 2% to 2.5% of memory CD4, and over 0.3% of memory CD8 clonotypes. Because the study included a small number of donors, the genetic and exposure-history diversity represented was limited.

The germline V gene gives CDR1 as WSHSY and CDR2 as SAAADI. V loses 7 bases of germline sequence and J loses 1 base, and the interval between the two ends is 10 bases. The CDR3 goes from the cysteine to the phenylalanine over 13 residues. Of all the DNA, just the CDR3 is kept, 39 bases in frame from base 1. Using the deep immunoSEQ assay, multiplex PCR amplified TCR CDR3 regions from genomic DNA. Extracted genomic DNA from each cell subset was distributed evenly across all wells of several immunoSEQ 96-well plates, and each plate was treated as a replicate. For sorted subsets, around 0.2 ug genomic DNA, equal to 30,000 or so T cell genomes, was loaded into each replicate PCR. Purified libraries were quantified with a Qubit 3.0 fluorometer, sized on a Bioanalyzer 2100, and re-quantified with the KAPA Library Quantification kit. A separate single-read 150-cycle Illumina NextSeq 550 flow cell was used to sequence each immunoSEQ 96-well plate. The published analysis was carried out like this. Because only junctional sequences without quality scores were contained in the immunoSEQ output, filtering matching that applied to full-length reads could not be performed. Sequences were annotated with PyIR, a Python wrapper for IgBLAST v1.9, and V/J genes and CDR3 were assigned using IMGT germline references. Reads were removed for weak V/J assignments (E-value above 1e-6), missing CDR3, stop codons, out-of-frame junctions, or ambiguous translated residues. V3J clonotypes were defined by identical inferred V gene, J gene, and CDR3 amino acid sequence. To compute the percentage overlap between repertoires, the number of shared unique clonotypes was divided by the size of the smaller repertoire. Richness of each repertoire was evaluated using RTK rarefaction, the Chao1 estimator, and Recon v2.1 estimates of unobserved clonotypes. Generation probabilities for all TCRbeta clonotypes obtained by the gDNA method from several donors were computed using OLGA. What TCRdb holds here is the immuneACCESS table cut down to in-frame rearrangements. Part of the clones is not present; checked against another copy, under half of the missing clones reflect an unresolved V gene, and the others are unexplained. That table furnishes V, J and clone size, whereas the DNA furnished D and trimming. Within this sample are more than 900,000 clones, with about 80% of them counted one time only. The ten most abundant clones make up more than 0.55% of the sample.

Comments on this clone: Its antigen remains undetermined. Base qualities are not recorded, but no much larger clone differs from it by a single base.

This sequence originates from a man aged 18 to 35 in good health. Some clones in this sample may be carry-over from other donors' samples. The V and J genes are TRBV10-2 and TRBJ1-1, and TRBD1 may be the D gene, going by 6 matching bases. The source material was memory CD4+ T cells from PBMCs. The cell subset or site label of this sample denotes: CD45RA-negative fraction. The DNA reads as follows: TGCGCCAGCAAAAAGGACAGGAACACTGAAGCTTTCTTT. Its product reads: CASKKDRNTEAFF.